This is a list of T cell receptor beta chains from one sample in a study of T cell responses to AZD1222 COVID-19 vaccine. Data came from immunoSEQ multiplex PCR; TCRdb stores just in-frame clones and leaves some out. This sample has fewer than 150,000 clones, with roughly 87% found just once. The material was peripheral blood, obtained 28 days after the second AZD1222 dose. The source is an adult who received the AZD1222 COVID-19 vaccine. Both conserved end residues are part of each CDR3. A D gene is named only where the DNA matches it firmly.

D gene,J gene,V gene,CDR3 protein,CDR3 DNA
TRBD1,TRBJ1-1,TRBV10-1,CASSERQGLNTEAFF,TGCGCCAGCAGTGAGCGACAGGGTCTGAACACTGAAGCTTTCTTT
.,TRBJ1-5,TRBV7-2,CASSLAVLRGGAQHF,TGTGCCAGCAGCTTAGCGGTCCTCCGCGGAGGGGCCCAGCATTTT
TRBD2,TRBJ2-3,TRBV11-2,CASSLALAADTQYF,TGTGCCAGCAGCTTAGCCCTAGCGGCAGATACGCAGTATTTT
TRBD1,TRBJ2-1,TRBV19,CAKPSIQGAGCSEQFF,TGTGCCAAACCATCAATACAGGGGGCAGGGTGCAGTGAGCAGTTCTTC
TRBD2,TRBJ2-1,TRBV30,CAWAGLAVYNEQFF,TGTGCCTGGGCAGGACTAGCGGTCTACAATGAGCAGTTCTTC
.,TRBJ2-4,TRBV25-1,CASSPTGSSGKNIQYF,TGTGCCAGCAGCCCAACGGGGTCTAGTGGCAAAAACATTCAGTACTTC
.,TRBJ2-1,TRBV30,CAWTGANEQFF,TGTGCCTGGACAGGTGCCAATGAGCAGTTCTTC
TRBD1,TRBJ1-1,TRBV13,CASSPGGQGRTEAFF,TGTGCCAGCAGCCCAGGGGGACAGGGGAGGACTGAAGCTTTCTTT
TRBD1,TRBJ2-1,TRBV18,CASSPSGTAYNEQFF,TGTGCCAGCTCACCTTCCGGGACAGCTTACAATGAGCAGTTCTTC
.,TRBJ1-2,TRBV7-9,CASSLEANRDPGYTF,TGTGCCAGCAGCTTAGAGGCCAACAGGGACCCTGGCTACACCTTC
.,TRBJ1-4,TRBV7-2,CASSPWGSVATNEKLFF,TGTGCCAGCAGCCCCTGGGGGTCAGTTGCAACTAATGAAAAACTGTTTTTT